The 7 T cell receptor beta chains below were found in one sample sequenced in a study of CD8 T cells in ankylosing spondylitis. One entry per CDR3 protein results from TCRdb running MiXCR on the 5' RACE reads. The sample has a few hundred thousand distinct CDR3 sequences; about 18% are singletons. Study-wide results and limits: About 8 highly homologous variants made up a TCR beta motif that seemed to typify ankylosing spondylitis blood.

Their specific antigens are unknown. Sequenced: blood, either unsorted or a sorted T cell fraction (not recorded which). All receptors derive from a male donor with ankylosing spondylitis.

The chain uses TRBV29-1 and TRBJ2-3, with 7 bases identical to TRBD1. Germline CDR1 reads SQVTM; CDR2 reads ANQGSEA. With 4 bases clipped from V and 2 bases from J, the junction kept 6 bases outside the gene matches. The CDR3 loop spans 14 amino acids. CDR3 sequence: CSVGPGGTTDTQYF. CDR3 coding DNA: TGCAGCGTTGGACCAGGGGGAACCACAGATACGCAGTATTTT.

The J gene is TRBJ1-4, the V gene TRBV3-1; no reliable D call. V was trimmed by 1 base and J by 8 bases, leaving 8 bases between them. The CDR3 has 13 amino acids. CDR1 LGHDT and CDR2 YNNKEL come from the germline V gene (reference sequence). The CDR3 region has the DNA TGTGCCAGCAGCCAAGCGGACGGCGAAAAACTGTTTTTT. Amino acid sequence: CASSQADGEKLFF.

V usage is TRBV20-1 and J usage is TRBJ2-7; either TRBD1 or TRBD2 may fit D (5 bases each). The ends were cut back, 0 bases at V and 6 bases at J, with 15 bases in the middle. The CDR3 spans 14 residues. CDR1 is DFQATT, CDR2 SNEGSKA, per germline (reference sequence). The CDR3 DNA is TGCAGTGCTAGAGAAGGGGCTAGCAGCCTCGAGCAGTACTTC. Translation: CSAREGASSLEQYF.

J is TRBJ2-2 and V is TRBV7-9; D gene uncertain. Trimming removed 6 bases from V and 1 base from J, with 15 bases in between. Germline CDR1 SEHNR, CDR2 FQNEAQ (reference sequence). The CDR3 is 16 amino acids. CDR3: CASSFPIEVNTGELFF. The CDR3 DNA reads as TGTGCCAGCAGTTTTCCAATCGAAGTGAACACCGGGGAGCTGTTTTTT.

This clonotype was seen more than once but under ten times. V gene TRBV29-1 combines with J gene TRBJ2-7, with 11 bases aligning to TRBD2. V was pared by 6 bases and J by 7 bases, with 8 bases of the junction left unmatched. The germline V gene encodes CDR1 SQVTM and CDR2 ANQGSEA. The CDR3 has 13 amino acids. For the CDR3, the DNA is TGCAGCGTGATGACTAGCGGGACTTTGGAGCAGTACTTC. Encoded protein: CSVMTSGTLEQYF.

For the CDR3, the DNA is TGTGCCAGCAGCTTTCGGAATTCCTACGAGCAGTACTTC. This gives the protein CASSFRNSYEQYF. The chain links TRBV13 to TRBJ2-7; D remains unclear. Per germline, CDR1 PRHDT and CDR2 FYEKMQ (reference sequence). CDR3 length: 13 residues. V dropped 3 bases and J dropped 1 base, with 7 bases sitting between them.

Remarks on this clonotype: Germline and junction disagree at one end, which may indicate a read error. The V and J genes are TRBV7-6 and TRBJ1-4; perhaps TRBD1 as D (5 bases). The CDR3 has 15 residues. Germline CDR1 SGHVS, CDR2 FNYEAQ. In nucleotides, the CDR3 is TGTGCCAGCAGCATAGCCGGGGCGCTGGGTGAAAAACTGTTTTTT. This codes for CASSIAGALGEKLFF.